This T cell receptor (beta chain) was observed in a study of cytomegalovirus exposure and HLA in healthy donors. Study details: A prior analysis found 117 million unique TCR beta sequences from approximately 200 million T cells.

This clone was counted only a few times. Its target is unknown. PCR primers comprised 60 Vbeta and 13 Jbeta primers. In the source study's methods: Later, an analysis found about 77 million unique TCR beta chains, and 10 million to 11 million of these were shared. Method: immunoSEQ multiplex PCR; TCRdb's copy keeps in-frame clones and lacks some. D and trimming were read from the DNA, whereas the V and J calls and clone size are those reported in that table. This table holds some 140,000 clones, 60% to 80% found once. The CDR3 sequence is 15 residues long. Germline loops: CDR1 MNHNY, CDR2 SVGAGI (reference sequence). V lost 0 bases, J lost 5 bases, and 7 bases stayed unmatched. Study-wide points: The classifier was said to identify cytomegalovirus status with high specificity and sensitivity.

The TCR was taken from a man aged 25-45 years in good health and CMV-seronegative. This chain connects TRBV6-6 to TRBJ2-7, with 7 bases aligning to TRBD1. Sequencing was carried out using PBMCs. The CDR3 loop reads CASSYSIRGLHEQYF. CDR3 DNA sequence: TGTGCCAGCAGTTACTCGATTAGGGGGCTCCACGAGCAGTACTTC.